Following are 7 T cell receptor beta chains from one sample sequenced in a study of T-cell memory formation after mild COVID-19. Each CDR3 protein gets one entry after TCRdb re-called the 5' RACE reads with MiXCR. The sample yields around 310,000 distinct CDR3 sequences, roughly an eighth seen once. The sample comprised PBMCs or a T cell subset sorted from them (not recorded which). Receptors were obtained from a man younger than 35 who had mild COVID-19 (a few samples of this study predate the infection). Cell type and time point are not known.

The table lists this clonotype with a few counts. This sequence joins TRBV11-2 and TRBJ2-1, with a weak D call TRBD2 (6 bases). Per the germline V gene, CDR1 is SGHAT and CDR2 is FQNNGV. The CDR3 is made up of 15 amino acids. V dropped 3 bases and J dropped 5 bases, with 14 bases sitting between them. The CDR3 here is CASSFRGLDDNEQFF. The CDR3, as DNA: TGTGCCAGCAGCTTTCGGGGACTTGATGACAATGAGCAGTTCTTC.

The gene calls are TRBV10-3 and TRBJ1-5; D is unresolved. Trimming removed 0 bases at V and 1 base at J, with 13 bases between. This CDR3 is 17 amino acids long. Germline CDR1 is ENHRY and CDR2 is SYGVKD. Here the CDR3 DNA reads TGTGCCATCAGTGAGTCGATAGGCGCAGACAGCAATCAGCCCCAGCATTTT. The encoded protein is CAISESIGADSNQPQHF.

CDR3 in DNA: TGCGCCAGCAGCGTTACAGGGGGCGCAGGCTATGGCTACACCTTC. Its translation: CASSVTGGAGYGYTF. The V and J genes are TRBV5-1 and TRBJ1-2, with 9 bases lining up with TRBD1. Losses at the gene ends were 4 bases for V and 4 bases for J; bases not matched to a gene: 8. Per the germline V gene, CDR1 is SGHRS and CDR2 is YFSETQ. The CDR3 spans 15 residues. The variable domain in full, completed from reference TRBV5-1 and TRBJ1-2, reads KAGVTQTPRYLIKTRGQQVTLSCSPISGHRSVSWYQQTPGQGLQFLFEYFSETQRNKGNFPGRFSGRQFSNSRSEMNVSTLELGDSALYLCASSVTGGAGYGYTFGSGTRLTVV.

This chain uses TRBV5-1 with TRBJ2-1, with D tentatively TRBD1 (5 bases). Trimming took 3 bases from V and 9 from J, leaving 10 bases between them. CDR1 and CDR2 (germline): SGHRS, YFSETQ. CDR3 length: 12 residues. The CDR3 sequence is CASSSGSPEQFF. CDR3 nucleotide sequence: TGCGCCAGCAGCTCAGGGTCCCCTGAGCAGTTCTTC.

The CDR3 reads CASSSLHHTDTQYF. As DNA, the CDR3 is TGCGCCAGCAGCTCACTACACCACACAGATACGCAGTATTTT. The chain carries TRBV5-1 and TRBJ2-3; no clear D. Trimming pared 3 bases from V and 2 bases from J, leaving 10 bases between. Germline V gene lookup returns CDR1 SGHRS and CDR2 YFSETQ. The CDR3 runs to 14 residues. The entire variable domain, with the rest obtained from reference TRBV5-1 and TRBJ2-3, is as follows: KAGVTQTPRYLIKTRGQQVTLSCSPISGHRSVSWYQQTPGQGLQFLFEYFSETQRNKGNFPGRFSGRQFSNSRSEMNVSTLELGDSALYLCASSSLHHTDTQYFGPGTRLTVL.

This clonotype has ten or more counts. The chain has TRBV11-2 and TRBJ2-1; D gene unclear. Looked up from germline, CDR1 is SGHAT and CDR2 is FQNNGV. V lost 4 bases and J 4 bases, leaving 5 bases between the germline ends. The CDR3 has 12 amino acids. The DNA of the CDR3 is TGTGCCAGCAGCTGGGGTTACAATGAGCAGTTCTTC. Translating gives CASSWGYNEQFF.

This clonotype was seen a few times. CDR3 DNA: TGCGCCAGCAGCTCTAATGGGGACAGGGTTGAAAAACTGTTTTTT. Translated: CASSSNGDRVEKLFF. The genes are TRBV5-1 and TRBJ1-4; TRBD1 matches at 9 bases. The CDR3 totals 15 residues. Germline trimming cut 3 bases from V and 7 bases from J; bases unmatched to any gene: 7. CDR1 and CDR2 from the germline V gene are SGHRS and YFSETQ.